This T cell receptor beta chain was identified in a study of CD8 T cells in Susac syndrome. The germline CDR1 and CDR2 sequences are GTSNPN and SVGIG (reference sequence). Trimming took 0 bases from V and 7 from J; bases not matched to a gene: 5. This CDR3 comprises 14 residues. With random hexamers, reverse transcription was performed on about 0.45 to 1 ug of RNA. Multiplex immunoSEQ PCR targeted 54 Vbeta and 13 Jbeta TCR beta segments. TCRdb recomputed calls from the immunoSEQ multiplex PCR reads with MiXCR, one row per CDR3 protein. The table includes just over 150,000 distinct CDR3 sequences, roughly 96% detected once.

The TCR was taken from a human donor with multiple sclerosis. This chain links TRBV30 with TRBJ2-1, with 8 bases identical to TRBD2. Sequencing was performed on CD8+ T cells from PBMCs. DNA of the CDR3: TGTGCCTGGAGTGTGGGACTAGATTGGAATGAGCAGTTCTTC. It codes for CAWSVGLDWNEQFF. The full variable domain, rest sourced from reference TRBV30 and TRBJ2-1, is SQTIHQWPATLVQPVGSPLSLECTVEGTSNPNLYWYRQAAGRGLQLLFYSVGIGQISSEVPQNLSASRPQDRQFILSSKKLLLSDSGFYLCAWSVGLDWNEQFFGPGTRLTVL.